Reported below is one TCR beta chain. This receptor's antigen is unknown. No much larger clone is present one base from it, and per-base qualities are unavailable. This sample was taken from a study of low-dose radiotherapy and immunotherapy resistance in tumors (dated by TCRdb to the early 2020s). With respect to the entire study: In Cohort 1, each fraction delivered 0.5 Gy every 2 weeks, and the prescribed total PTV dose was 6.5 Gy. Cohort 2 received 1 Gy per fraction every two weeks, with a total of 13 Gy over 26 weeks. Patients were given nivolumab as a 240 mg flat dose every two weeks and ipilimumab at 1 mg/kg every six weeks, with both drugs delivered intravenously. Every two weeks, patients got intravenous cyclophosphamide at 200 mg/m2, given one day ahead of each radiation and immunotherapy administration. Aspirin 300 mg was taken orally once daily by patients for four cycles, starting on cycle 1 day 1. Randomization of trial participants into treatment groups was not performed. Eight patients were included in the translational analysis: three from the first dose cohort and the first five from the second dose cohort.

The V end loses 2 bases and the J end loses 6 bases, and a stretch of 4 bases separates them. CDR1 and CDR2 (MDHEN, SYDVKM) derive from the germline V gene. The CDR3 runs 11 residues from the cysteine to the phenylalanine. Only the CDR3 portion is preserved as DNA: 33 bases, with reading frame beginning at the first base. Sequencing took place on an Illumina HiSeq 2500. Superscript III and a set of TRAV- and TRBV-specific primers were used to synthesize first-strand cDNA, so that both TCRalpha and TCRbeta chains were covered. TCRs were amplified for about 20 PCR cycles with Phusion, using a constant-region primer paired with the adapter attached to the V primers. Isolated mRNA was amplified with the MessageAmp II aRNA Amplification Kit, using an approximately 16-hour in vitro transcription at 37°C. The Dynabeads mRNA DIRECT Purification Kit was used to isolate mRNA for TCR sequencing. Indexed Illumina adapters were added in a second Phusion PCR of roughly 25 cycles, after which AMPure XP beads were used to purify the products. The published analysis was carried out like this. Custom Perl scripts were used to pool TCR sequences that encoded the same protein, to remove out-of-frame sequences, and to calculate the abundance of each clonotype. Any TCR sequence backed by just one read was left out of the analysis. The metrics used to describe the repertoires included Shannon entropy, Gini index, clonality, richness, and the frequency of TCRs shared between repertoires. TCRdb reworked the public reads: Q25 trimming with fastp, MiXCR clone assembly, productive beta chains retained. Merged by CDR3 protein, the rows form single entries marked with the most common genes and DNA. TCRdb, not the authors, supplied the V and J calls. The table for this sample lists approximately 100,000 distinct CDR3 sequences; around 20% of them were counted only once. The biggest ten clones account for about 4% of the sample.

Read against the paper, the sample's time point label means: after trial treatment. In the paper's terms, the treatment or condition label means: LDRT plus nivolumab, ipilimumab, low-dose cyclophosphamide and aspirin (RACIN trial). The donors came from RACIN, which was a single-arm phase I dose-escalation trial that paired nivolumab and ipilimumab with aspirin, low-dose cyclophosphamide and low-dose radiotherapy. Patients were eligible if they had advanced solid tumors that were TIL-negative. This clonotype originated in a male donor with prostate cancer. The V and J genes are TRBV28 and TRBJ1-2, with no reliable assignment of the D segment. The sample was PBMCs, taken after low-dose radiotherapy plus immunotherapy. The CDR3 in this case is CASSLQDGYTF. The sequenced DNA is TGTGCCAGCAGTTTACAGGATGGCTACACCTTC.